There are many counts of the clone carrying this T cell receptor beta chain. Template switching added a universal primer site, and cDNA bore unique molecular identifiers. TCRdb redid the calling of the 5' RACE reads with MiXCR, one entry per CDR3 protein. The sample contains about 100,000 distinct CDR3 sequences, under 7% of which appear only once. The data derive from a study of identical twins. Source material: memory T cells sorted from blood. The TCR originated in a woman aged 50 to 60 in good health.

The CDR3 loop reads CASSTGARNGNEQFF. CDR3 coding DNA: TGTGCCAGCAGTACAGGGGCAAGGAACGGCAATGAGCAGTTCTTC. The chain combines TRBV12-3 or TRBV12-4 with TRBJ2-1; 7 bases are a match to TRBD1. The CDR3 sequence is 15 residues long. Losses at the gene ends were 5 bases for V and 6 bases for J; bases not matched to a gene: 10.